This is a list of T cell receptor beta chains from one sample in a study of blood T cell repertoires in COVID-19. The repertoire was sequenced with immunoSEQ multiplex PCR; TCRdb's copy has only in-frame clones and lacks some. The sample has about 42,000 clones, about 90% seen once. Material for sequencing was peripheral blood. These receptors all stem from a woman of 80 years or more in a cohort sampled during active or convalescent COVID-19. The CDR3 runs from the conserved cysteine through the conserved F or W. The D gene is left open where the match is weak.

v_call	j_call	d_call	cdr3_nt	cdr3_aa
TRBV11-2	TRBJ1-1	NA	TGTGCCAGCAGCTTGAGTTCACAGACGAACACTGAAGCTTTCTTT	CASSLSSQTNTEAFF
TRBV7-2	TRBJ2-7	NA	TGTGCCAGCAGCTTAGGAGGCCATACGAACTACGAGCAGTACTTC	CASSLGGHTNYEQYF
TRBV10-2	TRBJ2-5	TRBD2	TGCGCCAGCAGTGTATTAGCGGGAGGTTGGGCAGAGACCCAGTACTTC	CASSVLAGGWAETQYF
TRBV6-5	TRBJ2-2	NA	TGTGCCAGCAGCTTTGGAGGGGCCACCGGGGAGCTGTTTTTT	CASSFGGATGELFF
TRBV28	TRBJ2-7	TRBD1	TGTGCCAGCAATTTACAGGGGTCGGGTGAGCAGTACTTC	CASNLQGSGEQYF
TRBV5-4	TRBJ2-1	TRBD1	TGTGCCAGCAGTTACGGGACAGGCGTGTATGAGCAGTTCTTC	CASSYGTGVYEQFF
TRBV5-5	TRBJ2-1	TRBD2	TGTGCCAGCAGCTTTACCGGACTAGCGGGGGGGTACAATGAGCAGTTCTTC	CASSFTGLAGGYNEQFF
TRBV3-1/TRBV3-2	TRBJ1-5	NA	TGTGCCAGCAGCCCCACCCAGGGGTTCAATCAGCCCCAGCATTTT	CASSPTQGFNQPQHF
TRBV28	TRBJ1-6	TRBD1	TGTGCCAGCAGTTCCCGGACAGGCGGGGATGGGCGTTCACCCCTCCACTTT	CASSSRTGGDGRSPLHF
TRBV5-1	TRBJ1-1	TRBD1	TGCGCCAGCAGCCTGGACAGGGTGGGAAACACTGAAGCTTTCTTT	CASSLDRVGNTEAFF
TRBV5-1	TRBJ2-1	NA	TGCGCCAGCAGCTTGAACGGAGTTACCCTCGGTTGGAGGGCCAATGAGCAGTTCTTC	CASSLNGVTLGWRANEQFF
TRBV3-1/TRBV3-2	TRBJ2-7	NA	TGTGCCAGCAGCCAACGGGGGAGCTACGAGCAGTACTTC	CASSQRGSYEQYF
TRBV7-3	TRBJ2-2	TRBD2	TGTGCCAGCAGCTTAACGTCCCTAGCGGGGGTCGGGGAGCTGTTTTTT	CASSLTSLAGVGELFF
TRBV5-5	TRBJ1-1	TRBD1	TGTGCCAGCAGCTTTGGACCAGGGGGCACTGAAGCTTTCTTT	CASSFGPGGTEAFF
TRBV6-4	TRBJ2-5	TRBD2	TGTGCCAGCAGTGACCCCCAGCGGGGGGGATGGGAGACCCAGTACTTC	CASSDPQRGGWETQYF
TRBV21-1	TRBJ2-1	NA	TGTGCCAGCAGCAAAGAGGACAGCTCCTACAATGAGCAGTTCTTC	CASSKEDSSYNEQFF
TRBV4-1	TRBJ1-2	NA	TGCGCCAGCAGCCCACCGGGACACCTATATGGCTACACCTTC	CASSPPGHLYGYTF
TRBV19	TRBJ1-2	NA	TGTGCCAGTAGCGACAGGCATGGGGACTATGGCTACACCTTC	CASSDRHGDYGYTF
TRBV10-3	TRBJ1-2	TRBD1	TGTGCCATCAGTGAGTCGTTGCAGGGGGCGAGTGACGGCTATGGCTACACCTTC	CAISESLQGASDGYGYTF
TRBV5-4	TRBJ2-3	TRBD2	TGTGCCAGCAGCCGGGGGGGCGGGAGCAACGTAGATACGCAGTATTTT	CASSRGGGSNVDTQYF
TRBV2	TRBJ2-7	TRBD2	TGTGCCAGCAGTGAATGGGCGGGAGAGTCCATCGAGCAGTACTTC	CASSEWAGESIEQYF
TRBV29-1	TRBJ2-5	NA	TGCAGCGTCCGCCCGGAAGAGACCCAGTACTTC	CSVRPEETQYF